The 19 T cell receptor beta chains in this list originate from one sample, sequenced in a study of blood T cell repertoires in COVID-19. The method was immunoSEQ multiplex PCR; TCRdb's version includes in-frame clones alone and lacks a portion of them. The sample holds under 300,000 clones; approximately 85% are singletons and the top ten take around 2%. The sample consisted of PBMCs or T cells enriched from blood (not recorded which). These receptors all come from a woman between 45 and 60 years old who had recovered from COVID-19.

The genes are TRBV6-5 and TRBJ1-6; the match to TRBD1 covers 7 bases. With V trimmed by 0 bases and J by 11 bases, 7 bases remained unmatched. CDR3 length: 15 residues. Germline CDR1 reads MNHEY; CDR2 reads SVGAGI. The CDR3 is CASSYSGQKTTPLHF. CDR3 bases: TGTGCCAGCAGTTACTCGGGACAGAAAACTACACCCCTCCACTTT.

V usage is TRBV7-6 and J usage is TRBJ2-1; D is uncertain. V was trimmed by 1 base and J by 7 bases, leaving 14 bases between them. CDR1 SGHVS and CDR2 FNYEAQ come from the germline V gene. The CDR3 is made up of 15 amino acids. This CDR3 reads CASSLDSGTSNEQFF. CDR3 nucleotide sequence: TGTGCCAGCAGCTTAGATTCCGGTACTTCTAATGAGCAGTTCTTC.

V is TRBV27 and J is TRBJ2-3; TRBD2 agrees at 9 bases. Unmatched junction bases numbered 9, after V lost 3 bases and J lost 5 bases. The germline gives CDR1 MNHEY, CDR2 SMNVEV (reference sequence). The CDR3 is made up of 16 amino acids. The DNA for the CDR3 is TGTGCCAGCAGTTTGTACCGGACTAGCGAAAAAGATACGCAGTATTTT. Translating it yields CASSLYRTSEKDTQYF.

The CDR3 region is CASRDITFSGNTIYF. The CDR3 coding sequence is TGCGCCAGCAGGGACATTACATTCTCTGGAAACACCATATATTTT. V usage is TRBV10-2 and J usage is TRBJ1-3; tentatively, D is TRBD1 (5 bases). This CDR3 spans 15 amino acids. The V end lost 6 bases, the J end lost 0 bases, and 12 bases lay between the germline ends. Germline-derived CDR1 and CDR2 are WSHSY and SAAADI.

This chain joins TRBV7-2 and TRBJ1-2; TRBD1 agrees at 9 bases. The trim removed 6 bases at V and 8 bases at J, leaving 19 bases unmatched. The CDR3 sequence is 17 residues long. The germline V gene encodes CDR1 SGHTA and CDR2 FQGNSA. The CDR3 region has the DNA TGTGCCAGCAGGCCAGCCGGCGGGGACAGGGCGACCAGGGGCTACACCTTC. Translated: CASRPAGGDRATRGYTF.

The CDR3 loop reads CASSLLGRDTEAFF. In nucleotides, the CDR3 is TGCGCCAGCAGCTTGCTCGGGAGGGACACTGAAGCTTTCTTT. The chain uses TRBV5-1 and TRBJ1-1; D is ambiguous. The germline gives CDR1 SGHRS, CDR2 YFSETQ. This CDR3 is built from 14 residues. V was trimmed by 1 base and J by 3 bases, leaving 10 bases between them. The complete variable domain, with remaining parts taken from reference TRBV5-1 and TRBJ1-1, reads KAGVTQTPRYLIKTRGQQVTLSCSPISGHRSVSWYQQTPGQGLQFLFEYFSETQRNKGNFPGRFSGRQFSNSRSEMNVSTLELGDSALYLCASSLLGRDTEAFFGQGTRLTVV.

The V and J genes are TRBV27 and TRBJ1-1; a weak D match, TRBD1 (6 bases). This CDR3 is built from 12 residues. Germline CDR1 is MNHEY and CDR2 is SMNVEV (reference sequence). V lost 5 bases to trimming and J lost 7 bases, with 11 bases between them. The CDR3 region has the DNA TGTGCCAGCAGTGATCAACAGGGTGAAGCTTTCTTT. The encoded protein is CASSDQQGEAFF.

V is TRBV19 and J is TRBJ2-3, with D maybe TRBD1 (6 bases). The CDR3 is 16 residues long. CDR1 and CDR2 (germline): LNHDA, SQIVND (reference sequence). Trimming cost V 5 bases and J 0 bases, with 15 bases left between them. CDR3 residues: CASSPSRDTSTDTQYF. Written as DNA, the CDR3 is TGTGCCAGTAGTCCCTCCCGGGACACCAGCACAGATACGCAGTATTTT.

The CDR3 loop is CASSLEGLSNEKLFF. CDR3 nucleotides: TGCGCCAGCAGCTTGGAGGGGCTTTCCAATGAAAAACTGTTTTTT. This chain joins TRBV5-1 and TRBJ1-4, with D maybe TRBD1 (5 bases). V dropped 0 bases and J dropped 5 bases, with 11 bases sitting between them. The germline CDR1 and CDR2 sequences are SGHRS and YFSETQ. The CDR3 totals 15 residues. Combining the CDR3 with reference TRBV5-1 and TRBJ1-4 gives the whole variable domain KAGVTQTPRYLIKTRGQQVTLSCSPISGHRSVSWYQQTPGQGLQFLFEYFSETQRNKGNFPGRFSGRQFSNSRSEMNVSTLELGDSALYLCASSLEGLSNEKLFFGSGTQLSVL.

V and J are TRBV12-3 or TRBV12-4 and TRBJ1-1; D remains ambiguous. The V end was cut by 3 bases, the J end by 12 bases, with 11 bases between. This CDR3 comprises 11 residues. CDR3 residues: CASSLALKTFF. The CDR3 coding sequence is TGTGCCAGCAGTTTGGCCCTGAAGACTTTCTTT.

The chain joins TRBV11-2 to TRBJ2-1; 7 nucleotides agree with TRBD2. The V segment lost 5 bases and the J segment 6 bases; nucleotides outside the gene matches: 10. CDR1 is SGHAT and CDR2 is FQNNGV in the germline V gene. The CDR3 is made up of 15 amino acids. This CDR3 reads CASSVSLAELNEQFF. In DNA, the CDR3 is TGTGCCAGCAGCGTTAGTCTAGCGGAACTCAATGAGCAGTTCTTC.

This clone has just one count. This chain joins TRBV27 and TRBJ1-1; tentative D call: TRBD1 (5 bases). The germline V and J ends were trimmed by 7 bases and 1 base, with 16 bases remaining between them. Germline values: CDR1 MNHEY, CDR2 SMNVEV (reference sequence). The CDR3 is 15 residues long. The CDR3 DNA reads TGTGCCAGCAAAGCGGGGCGGATTGAGAACACTGAAGCTTTCTTT. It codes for CASKAGRIENTEAFF.

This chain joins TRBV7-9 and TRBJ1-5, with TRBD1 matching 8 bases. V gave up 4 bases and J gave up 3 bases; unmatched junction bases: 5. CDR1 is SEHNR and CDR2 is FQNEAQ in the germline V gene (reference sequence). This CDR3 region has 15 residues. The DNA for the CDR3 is TGTGCCAGCAGCTCCGGGGGACAGGCCAATCAGCCCCAGCATTTT. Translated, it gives CASSSGGQANQPQHF.

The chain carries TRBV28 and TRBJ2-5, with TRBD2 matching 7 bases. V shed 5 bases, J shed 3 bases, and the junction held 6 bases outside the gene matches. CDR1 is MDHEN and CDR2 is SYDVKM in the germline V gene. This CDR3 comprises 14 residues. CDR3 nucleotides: TGTGCCAGCAGTCCGAACGCGGGGGAAGAGACCCAGTACTTC. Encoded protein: CASSPNAGEETQYF.

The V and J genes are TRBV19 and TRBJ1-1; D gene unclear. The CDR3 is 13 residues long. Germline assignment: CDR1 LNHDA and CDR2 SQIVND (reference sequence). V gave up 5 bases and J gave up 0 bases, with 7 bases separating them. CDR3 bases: TGTGCCAGTAGTGGCACCTTGAACACTGAAGCTTTCTTT. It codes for CASSGTLNTEAFF.

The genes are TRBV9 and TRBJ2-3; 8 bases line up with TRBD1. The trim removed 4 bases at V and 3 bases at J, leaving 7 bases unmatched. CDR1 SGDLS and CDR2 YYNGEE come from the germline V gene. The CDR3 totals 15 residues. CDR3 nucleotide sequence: TGTGCCAGCAGCCGGACAGGGAGAGAAACAGATACGCAGTATTTT. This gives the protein CASSRTGRETDTQYF.

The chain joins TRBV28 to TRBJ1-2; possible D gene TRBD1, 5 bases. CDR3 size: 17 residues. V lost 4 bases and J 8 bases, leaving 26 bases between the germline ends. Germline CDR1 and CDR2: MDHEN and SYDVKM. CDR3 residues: CASSSSLPRQGLYGYTF. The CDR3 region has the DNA TGTGCCAGCAGTTCATCCCTCCCCCGTCAGGGTCTCTACGGCTACACCTTC.

CDR3 sequence (DNA): TGTGCCACCAGCATTGATAGGCGGGCTACCTACAATGAGCAGTTCTTC. Residues: CATSIDRRATYNEQFF. The gene calls are TRBV15 and TRBJ2-1, with D possibly TRBD2 on 5 matching bases. Trimming stripped 4 bases from V and 2 bases from J, with 15 bases between. This CDR3 is built from 16 residues. The germline V gene encodes CDR1 LNHNV and CDR2 YYDKDF (reference sequence).

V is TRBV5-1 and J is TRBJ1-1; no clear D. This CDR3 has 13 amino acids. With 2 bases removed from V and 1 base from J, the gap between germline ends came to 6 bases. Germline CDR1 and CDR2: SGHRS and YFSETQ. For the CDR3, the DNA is TGCGCCAGCAGCTTTGCGGAGAACACTGAAGCTTTCTTT. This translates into CASSFAENTEAFF.